The 29 T cell receptor beta chains reported below all come from one sample, sequenced in a study of blood T cell repertoires in COVID-19. This table comes from immunoSEQ multiplex PCR, and its TCRdb copy is limited to in-frame clones, with some not included. The data contain 350,000 to 450,000 clones, around nine tenths of them singletons. Input material: peripheral blood. These receptors were taken from a woman aged 40 to 50 with COVID-19, enrolled during active disease.

The DNA of the CDR3 is TGTGCCAGCAGTCTCGACAGCAACACTGAAGCTTTCTTT. Its translation: CASSLDSNTEAFF. The V call is TRBV28, the J call TRBJ1-1, with a tentative D call TRBD1 (5 bases). Looked up from germline, CDR1 is MDHEN and CDR2 is SYDVKM. The CDR3 is 13 amino acids. The germline V and J ends were trimmed by 5 bases and 2 bases, with 9 bases remaining between them.

The rearrangement uses TRBV7-2 and TRBJ2-1; 11 bases map to TRBD1. CDR1 is SGHTA and CDR2 is FQGNSA in the germline V gene. This CDR3 has 15 amino acids. V shed 4 bases and J 2 bases; nucleotides not matched to a gene: 1. The CDR3 DNA sequence: TGTGCCAGCAGCTCGGACAGGGGGCCCTACAATGAGCAGTTCTTC. Protein product: CASSSDRGPYNEQFF. The entire variable domain, with the rest obtained from reference TRBV7-2 and TRBJ2-1, is as follows: GAGVSQSPSNKVTEKGKDVELRCDPISGHTALYWYRQSLGQGLEFLIYFQGNSAPDKSGLPSDRFSAERTGGSVSTLTIQRTQQEDSAVYLCASSSDRGPYNEQFFGPGTRLTVL.

This rearrangement joins TRBV5-1 to TRBJ2-7; possibly TRBD1 for D (7 bases). V lost 3 bases and J 6 bases, leaving 16 bases between the germline ends. The CDR3 is 14 amino acids. Germline V gives CDR1 SGHRS, CDR2 YFSETQ. As DNA, the CDR3 is TGCGCCAGCAGCTACTACTCCCAGGGGGGCGAGCAGTACTTC. This codes for CASSYYSQGGEQYF.

The rearrangement uses TRBV30 and TRBJ2-7, with a weak D call TRBD1 (6 bases). The CDR3 spans 13 residues. Looked up from germline, CDR1 is GTSNPN and CDR2 is SVGIG (reference sequence). Trimming cost V 5 bases and J 7 bases, with 18 bases left between them. The CDR3 region is CAWAIGRGYEQYF. For the CDR3, the DNA is TGTGCCTGGGCCATAGGCAGGGGCTATGAGCAGTACTTC.

The V gene is TRBV3-1 (or the pseudogene TRBV3-2), the J gene TRBJ1-1; maybe TRBD1 (6 bases). Looked up from germline, CDR1 is LGHDT and CDR2 is YNNKEL (reference sequence). Trimming pared 5 bases from V and 3 bases from J, leaving 10 bases between. This CDR3 spans 13 amino acids. The CDR3 protein is CASSEGGHTEAFF. CDR3 coding DNA: TGTGCCAGCAGCGAAGGGGGGCACACTGAAGCTTTCTTT.

The rearrangement uses TRBV28 and TRBJ2-1, with D hard to call. The V end was cut by 6 bases, the J end by 6 bases, with 12 bases between. The CDR3 sequence is 13 residues long. Per the germline V gene, CDR1 is MDHEN and CDR2 is SYDVKM. This chain's CDR3 is CASSGRVVNEQFF. The CDR3 DNA reads TGTGCCAGCAGCGGTCGGGTCGTCAATGAGCAGTTCTTC.

The chain recombines TRBV19 with TRBJ2-3; the D gene is possibly TRBD1 (5 bases). This CDR3 has 15 residues. The V end was cut by 5 bases, the J end by 3 bases, with 15 bases between. The germline V gene has CDR1 LNHDA and CDR2 SQIVND (reference sequence). As DNA, the CDR3 is TGTGCCAGTAGTGACAGCAGCACGTCAACAGATACGCAGTATTTT. Protein product: CASSDSSTSTDTQYF.

The chain employs TRBV5-1 and TRBJ2-5; D is possibly TRBD2 (5 bases). V was pared by 0 bases and J by 6 bases, with 18 bases between. This CDR3 spans 16 amino acids. The germline CDR1 and CDR2 sequences are SGHRS and YFSETQ. The DNA for the CDR3 is TGCGCCAGCAGCTTGGACCTGAGGGCCCTGGGTAAGACCCAGTACTTC. Translating gives CASSLDLRALGKTQYF.

This sequence joins TRBV4-1 and TRBJ1-1; D is undetermined. The V gene's germline CDR1 is MGHRA and CDR2 YSYEKL. The CDR3 contains 13 residues. The V end was cut by 4 bases, the J end by 3 bases, with 9 bases between. The CDR3 loop reads CASSRDGDTEAFF. The CDR3 DNA is TGCGCCAGCAGCCGAGACGGGGACACTGAAGCTTTCTTT.

The chain employs TRBV4-3 and TRBJ1-5, with D maybe TRBD1 (6 bases). With 1 base removed from V and 7 bases from J, the gap between germline ends came to 11 bases. There are 14 residues in the CDR3. Germline CDR1 and CDR2: LGHNA and YSLEER. The CDR3 DNA is TGCGCCAGCAGCCAAGTGAGGGGGGGCCAGCCCCAGCATTTT. Translation: CASSQVRGGQPQHF.

The chain carries TRBV27 and TRBJ1-5; tentative D call: TRBD1 (6 bases). The CDR3 contains 16 residues. Germline V gene sequence: CDR1 MNHEY, CDR2 SMNVEV (reference sequence). The ends were cut back, 3 bases at V and 3 bases at J, with 15 bases in the middle. The CDR3 bases are TGTGCCAGCAGTTTTGGGGGCGAACCGGCCAATCAGCCCCAGCATTTT. The encoded protein is CASSFGGEPANQPQHF.

The V call is TRBV2, the J call TRBJ1-1; TRBD1 is a possible D gene (6 bases). Germline V gives CDR1 SNHLY, CDR2 FYNNEI. The CDR3 runs 14 residues. Trimming removed 4 bases at V and 3 bases at J, with 12 bases between. CDR3 amino acids: CASSVAGVYTEAFF. CDR3 sequence (DNA): TGTGCCAGCAGTGTTGCAGGGGTGTACACTGAAGCTTTCTTT.

This chain links TRBV7-9 with TRBJ1-1; possibly TRBD1 for D (6 bases). This CDR3 region has 13 residues. V was cut by 8 bases and J by 1 base, with 11 bases left in between. Looked up from germline, CDR1 is SEHNR and CDR2 is FQNEAQ (reference sequence). The CDR3 here is CASRLGQNTEAFF. The CDR3 DNA reads as TGTGCCAGCCGTTTGGGACAGAACACTGAAGCTTTCTTT.

V is TRBV7-2 and J is TRBJ1-3; D is possibly TRBD1 (5 bases). CDR3 length: 15 residues. V was trimmed by 5 bases and J by 2 bases, leaving 13 bases between them. Germline CDR1 is SGHTA and CDR2 is FQGNSA. The CDR3 sequence is CASSPLGATGNTIYF. The CDR3 nucleotides read TGTGCCAGCAGCCCCTTAGGGGCAACTGGAAACACCATATATTTT.

The sample holds one count of this clone. The rearrangement uses TRBV9 and TRBJ2-2, with 8 positions matching TRBD1. The CDR3 loop spans 16 amino acids. Germline-derived CDR1 and CDR2 are SGDLS and YYNGEE. J lost 2 bases, V lost 4 bases, and 7 bases had no gene match. The CDR3 bases are TGTGCCAGCAGCCCTTGGACAGGGAGAAACACCGGGGAGCTGTTTTTT. The encoded protein is CASSPWTGRNTGELFF.

The rearrangement joins TRBV6-5 to TRBJ1-2, with 9 bases fitting TRBD1. Germline CDR1 MNHEY, CDR2 SVGAGI. After removal of 7 bases from V and 2 bases from J, the junction contained 5 bases not matched to a gene. This CDR3 is built from 14 residues. The CDR3 DNA reads TGTGCCAGCAATCCCGACAGGGGGAACTATGGCTACACCTTC. This encodes CASNPDRGNYGYTF.

The V gene is TRBV18, the J gene TRBJ2-5, with a possible D match to TRBD1 (7 bases). Germline V gives CDR1 KGHSH, CDR2 LQKENI. The CDR3 loop spans 17 amino acids. Trimming cost V 3 bases and J 4 bases, with 21 bases left between them. DNA of the CDR3: TGTGCCAGCTCACCCGGGGGACAGTTTGAAACGGGAGAGACCCAGTACTTC. Its translation is CASSPGGQFETGETQYF.

This clone came up once. The J gene is TRBJ1-3, the V gene TRBV18; the D gene is possibly TRBD1 (6 bases). V gave up 3 bases and J gave up 2 bases, with 17 bases separating them. The germline V gene has CDR1 KGHSH and CDR2 LQKENI. This CDR3 is 17 amino acids long. CDR3 in amino acids: CASSPKLNRDPGNTIYF. The CDR3 nucleotides read TGTGCCAGCTCACCCAAACTAAACAGGGATCCTGGAAACACCATATATTTT.

V usage is TRBV11-2 and J usage is TRBJ2-3, with 7 bases lining up with TRBD2. Trimming took 1 base from V and 1 from J; bases not matched to a gene: 8. Per the germline V gene, CDR1 is SGHAT and CDR2 is FQNNGV. The CDR3 is made up of 17 amino acids. The CDR3 loop reads CASSLVGGKIGTDTQYF. The CDR3 region has the DNA TGTGCCAGCAGCTTAGTGGGGGGGAAGATAGGCACAGATACGCAGTATTTT.

This clone was picked up one time. The chain carries TRBV7-6 and TRBJ2-7, with 7 bases aligning to TRBD1. The germline V gene encodes CDR1 SGHVS and CDR2 FNYEAQ. With V trimmed by 4 bases and J by 4 bases, 10 bases remained unmatched. This CDR3 has 15 amino acids. Here the CDR3 reads CASSSTGTEKYEQYF. The CDR3 bases are TGTGCCAGCAGCTCGACCGGGACAGAAAAATACGAGCAGTACTTC.

The V call is TRBV28, the J call TRBJ1-1; D is ambiguous. Germline loops: CDR1 MDHEN, CDR2 SYDVKM. This CDR3 spans 13 amino acids. V lost 2 bases, J lost 7 bases, and 11 bases lay in between. The DNA for the CDR3 is TGTGCCAGCAGTTTAGTCAGACAACATGAAGCTTTCTTT. It codes for CASSLVRQHEAFF. The full variable domain, completed using reference TRBV28 and TRBJ1-1, is DVKVTQSSRYLVKRTGEKVFLECVQDMDHENMFWYRQDPGLGLRLIYFSYDVKMKEKGDIPEGYSVSREKKERFSLILESASTNQTSMYLCASSLVRQHEAFFGQGTRLTVV.

The CDR3: CAISDSKLNEKLFF. In nucleotides, the CDR3 is TGTGCCATCAGTGACTCAAAGCTTAATGAAAAACTGTTTTTT. The chain links TRBV10-3 to TRBJ1-4; D ambiguous. Between the trimmed V and J ends, which lost 3 bases and 4 bases, there was a span of 9 bases. The CDR3 spans 14 residues. The germline CDR1 and CDR2 sequences are ENHRY and SYGVKD.

The chain employs TRBV19 and TRBJ2-6; 8 nucleotides line up with TRBD1. The CDR3 spans 18 residues. CDR1 is LNHDA, CDR2 SQIVND, per germline (reference sequence). The V and J ends lost 6 bases and 0 bases, in that order; junction bases with no gene match: 10. CDR3 nucleotides: TGTGCCAGTAGCCTTGACAGGGGCCTGAGCTCTGGGGCCAACGTCCTGACTTTC. Protein sequence: CASSLDRGLSSGANVLTF.

There are a few counts of this clone. The chain has TRBV29-1 and TRBJ2-2; D may be TRBD1 (5 bases). The CDR3 spans 11 residues. With 7 bases removed from V and 6 bases from J, the gap between germline ends came to 9 bases. From germline, CDR1 is SQVTM and CDR2 ANQGSEA. This CDR3 reads CSARDPGELFF. The CDR3 DNA reads as TGCAGCGCCAGGGATCCCGGGGAGCTGTTTTTT.

The gene calls are TRBV5-6 and TRBJ1-1, with TRBD1 matching 9 bases. Germline V gene lookup returns CDR1 SGHDT and CDR2 YYEEEE. CDR3 length equals 14 residues. Trimming cost V 3 bases and J 5 bases; bases outside gene matches: 5. The CDR3 DNA follows: TGTGCCAGCAGCTGGACAGGGGATCGGACTGAAGCTTTCTTT. This translates into CASSWTGDRTEAFF.

This clone has a count of ten or more. CDR3 amino acids: CASSPTRWGGSPLHF. DNA for the CDR3: TGTGCCAGTAGTCCCACGAGGTGGGGGGGATCACCCCTCCACTTT. This chain links TRBV19 with TRBJ1-6; maybe TRBD1 (5 bases). Trimming shortened V by 5 bases and J by 10 bases, and 18 bases separated the two germline ends. Germline V gives CDR1 LNHDA, CDR2 SQIVND (reference sequence). The CDR3 consists of 15 residues.

The V and J genes are TRBV10-1 and TRBJ2-7; D is perhaps TRBD1 (5 bases). CDR1 and CDR2 from the germline V gene are WNHNN and SYGVQD (reference sequence). The CDR3 covers 15 residues. V lost 2 bases and J lost 1, with 12 bases in between. CDR3 in DNA: TGCGCCAGCAGTGAGACCCGACAGAAGTCCTACGAGCAGTACTTC. Residues: CASSETRQKSYEQYF.

The chain links TRBV27 to TRBJ1-1; 7 bases are a match to TRBD1. Germline trimming cut 5 bases from V and 4 bases from J; bases unmatched to any gene: 7. CDR3 length equals 14 residues. Germline V lookup: CDR1 MNHEY, CDR2 SMNVEV (reference sequence). The CDR3 DNA is TGTGCCAGCAGTCGACAGGGATGGGTCACTGAAGCTTTCTTT. This codes for CASSRQGWVTEAFF.

The V gene is TRBV20-1, the J gene TRBJ2-5; TRBD2 agrees at 8 bases. This CDR3 has 15 amino acids. Germline V gene sequence: CDR1 DFQATT, CDR2 SNEGSKA (reference sequence). After removal of 3 bases from V and 5 bases from J, the junction contained 11 bases not matched to a gene. CDR3 amino acids: CSASRPAGVRETQYF. In DNA, the CDR3 is TGCAGTGCTAGTCGCCCAGCGGGAGTTCGGGAGACCCAGTACTTC.